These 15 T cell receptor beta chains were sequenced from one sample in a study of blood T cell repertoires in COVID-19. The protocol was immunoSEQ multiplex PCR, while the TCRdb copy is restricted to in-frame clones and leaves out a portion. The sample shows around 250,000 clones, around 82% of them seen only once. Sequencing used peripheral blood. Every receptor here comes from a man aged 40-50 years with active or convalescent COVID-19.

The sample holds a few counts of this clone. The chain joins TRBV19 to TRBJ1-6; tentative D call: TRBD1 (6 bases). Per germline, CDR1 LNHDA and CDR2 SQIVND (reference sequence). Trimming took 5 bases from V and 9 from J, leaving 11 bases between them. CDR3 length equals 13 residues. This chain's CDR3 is CASSGGLGSPLHF. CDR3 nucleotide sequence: TGTGCCAGTAGTGGGGGCCTTGGTTCACCCCTCCACTTT. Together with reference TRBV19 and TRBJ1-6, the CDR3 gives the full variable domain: DGGITQSPKYLFRKEGQNVTLSCEQNLNHDAMYWYRQDPGQGLRLIYYSQIVNDFQKGDIAEGYSVSREKKESFPLTVTSAQKNPTAFYLCASSGGLGSPLHFGNGTRLTVT.

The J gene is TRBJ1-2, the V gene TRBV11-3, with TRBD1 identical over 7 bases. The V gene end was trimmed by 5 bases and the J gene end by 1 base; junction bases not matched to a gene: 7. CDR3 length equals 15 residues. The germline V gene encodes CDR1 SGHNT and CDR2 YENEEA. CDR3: CASSLPGQSNYGYTF. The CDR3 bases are TGTGCCAGCAGCCTACCGGGACAGAGTAACTATGGCTACACCTTC.

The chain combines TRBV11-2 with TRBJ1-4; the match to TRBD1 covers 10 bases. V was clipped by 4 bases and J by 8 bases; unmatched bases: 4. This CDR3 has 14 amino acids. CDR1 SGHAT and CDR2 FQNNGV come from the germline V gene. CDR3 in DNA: TGTGCCAGCAGCTCGGACAGGGGGAGGGAAAAACTGTTTTTT. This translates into CASSSDRGREKLFF.

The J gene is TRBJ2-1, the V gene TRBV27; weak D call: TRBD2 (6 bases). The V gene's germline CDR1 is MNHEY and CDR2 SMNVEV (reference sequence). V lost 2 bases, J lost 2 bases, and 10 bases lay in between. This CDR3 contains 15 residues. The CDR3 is CASSLTGETYNEQFF. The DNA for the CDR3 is TGTGCCAGCAGTTTAACGGGGGAAACCTACAATGAGCAGTTCTTC.

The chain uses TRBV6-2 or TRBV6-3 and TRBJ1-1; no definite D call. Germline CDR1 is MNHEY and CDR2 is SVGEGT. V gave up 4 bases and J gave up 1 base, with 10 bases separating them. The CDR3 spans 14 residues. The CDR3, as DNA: TGTGCCAGCAGTTTCAGACAAGGGAACACTGAAGCTTTCTTT. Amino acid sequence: CASSFRQGNTEAFF.

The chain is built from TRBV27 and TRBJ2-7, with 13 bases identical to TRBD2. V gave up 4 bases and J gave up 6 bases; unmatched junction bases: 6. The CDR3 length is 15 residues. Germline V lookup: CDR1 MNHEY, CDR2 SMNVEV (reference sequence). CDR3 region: CASSSQLAGGLEQYF. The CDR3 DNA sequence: TGTGCCAGCAGTTCCCAACTAGCGGGAGGGCTCGAGCAGTACTTC.

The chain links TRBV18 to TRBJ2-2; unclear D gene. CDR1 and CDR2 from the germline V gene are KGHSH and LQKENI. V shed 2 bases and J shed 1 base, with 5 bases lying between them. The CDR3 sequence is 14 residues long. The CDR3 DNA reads TGTGCCAGCTCACCAAACGGGAACACCGGGGAGCTGTTTTTT. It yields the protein CASSPNGNTGELFF.

The chain's CDR3 is CASSYQPGQGNTEAFF. The CDR3 bases are TGTGCCAGCAGTTATCAACCGGGACAGGGGAACACTGAAGCTTTCTTT. V usage is TRBV6-5 and J usage is TRBJ1-1, with TRBD1 identical over 9 bases. Trimming cost V 3 bases and J 1 base; bases outside gene matches: 6. Per the germline V gene, CDR1 is MNHEY and CDR2 is SVGAGI. The CDR3 runs 16 residues.

The CDR3 nucleotides are TGTGCCAGCAGCCAAGGGTATGGACTGTACTCTGGAAACACCATATATTTT. Its protein is CASSQGYGLYSGNTIYF. The V and J genes are TRBV4-2 and TRBJ1-3; D remains unclear. This CDR3 is built from 17 residues. The germline CDR1 and CDR2 sequences are LGHNA and YNFKEQ. The V and J ends lost 1 base and 0 bases respectively, with 13 bases between them.

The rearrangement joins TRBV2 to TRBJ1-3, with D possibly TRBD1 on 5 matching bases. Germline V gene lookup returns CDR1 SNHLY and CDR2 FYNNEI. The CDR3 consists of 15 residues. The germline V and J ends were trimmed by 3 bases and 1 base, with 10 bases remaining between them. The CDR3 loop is CASSDPGRSGNTIYF. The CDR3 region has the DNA TGTGCCAGCAGTGACCCAGGGCGATCTGGAAACACCATATATTTT.

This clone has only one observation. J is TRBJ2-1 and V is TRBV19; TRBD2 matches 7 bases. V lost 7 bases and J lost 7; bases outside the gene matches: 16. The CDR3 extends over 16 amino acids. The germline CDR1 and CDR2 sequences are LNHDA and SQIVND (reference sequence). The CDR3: CASTSLAANAPNEQFF. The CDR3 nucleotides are TGTGCCAGTACCTCCCTAGCGGCAAACGCCCCAAATGAGCAGTTCTTC.

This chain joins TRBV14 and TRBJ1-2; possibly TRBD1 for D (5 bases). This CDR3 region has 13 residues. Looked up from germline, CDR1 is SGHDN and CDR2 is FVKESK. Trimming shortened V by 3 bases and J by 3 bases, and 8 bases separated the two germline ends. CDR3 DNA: TGTGCCAGCAGCCACAGGGCAGACTATGGCTACACCTTC. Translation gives CASSHRADYGYTF.

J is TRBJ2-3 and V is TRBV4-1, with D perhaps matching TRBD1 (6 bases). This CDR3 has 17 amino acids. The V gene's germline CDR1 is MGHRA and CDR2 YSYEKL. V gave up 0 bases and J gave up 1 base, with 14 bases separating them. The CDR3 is CASSQDWDIRGTDTQYF. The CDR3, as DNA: TGCGCCAGCAGCCAAGATTGGGACATCCGAGGCACAGATACGCAGTATTTT.

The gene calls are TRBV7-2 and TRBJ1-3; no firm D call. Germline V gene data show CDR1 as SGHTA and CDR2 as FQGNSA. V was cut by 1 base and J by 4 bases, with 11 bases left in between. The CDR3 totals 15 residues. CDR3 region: CASSLVSGGGNTIYF. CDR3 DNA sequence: TGTGCCAGCAGCTTAGTTTCGGGTGGAGGAAACACCATATATTTT.

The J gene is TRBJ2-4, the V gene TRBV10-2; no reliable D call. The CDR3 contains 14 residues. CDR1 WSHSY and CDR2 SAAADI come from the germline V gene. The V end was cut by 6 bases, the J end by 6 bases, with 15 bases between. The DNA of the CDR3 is TGCGCCAGCAGAGCGCCCATAGCCTCAAACATTCAGTACTTC. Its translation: CASRAPIASNIQYF.